Described below is a single TCR beta chain sequence and its context. The antigen it binds to is not known. No clone much larger than this one lies a single base away; base qualities are absent. The data were taken from a study of ipilimumab plus nivolumab after autologous stem cell transplantation listed by TCRdb under 2021. Turning to the overall study: Trial patients received a median of about 5 ipilimumab doses and roughly eight nivolumab doses. Both primary refractory and relapsed disease were represented in the DLBCL cohort, where 18-month progression-free survival was about 82% and 31%, respectively. Patients undergoing autologous transplant for high-risk diffuse large B cell lymphoma, mature T cell lymphoma, or multiple myeloma were enrolled in the trial. Roughly 35 patients made up the trial's intent-to-treat population.

Study-level results and caveats: The authors stated that profiles of the T cell receptor repertoire, regulatory T cell phenotype and gut microbiota provided a biologic rationale for studying this approach further. Combined checkpoint inhibition appeared tolerable as post-transplant consolidation, according to the authors' conclusion.

Library prep was done by the immunoSEQ multiplex PCR assay. The table comes from immuneACCESS by way of TCRdb, which keeps in-frame sequences with V and J called. Part of the clones is missing from these tables; in studies checked, under half for an unresolved V gene and the rest for unknown reasons. This sample holds 15,000 to 20,000 clones; less than 75% were observed only once. In total, the top ten clones hold about 20% of the sample. Checkpoint therapy was initiated 14 to 28 days after autologous transplant, and ipilimumab was administered at 1 mg/kg intravenously on day 1 of selected weeks. Nivolumab was given at 3 mg/kg intravenously on day 1 of weeks 1, 4, 7, 10, and every two weeks through week 26. This Phase Ib clinical trial tested ipilimumab plus nivolumab, a combined checkpoint inhibition, as consolidation after autologous stem cell transplantation. V ends up 4 bases short and J 1 base short, with an unmatched junction base count of 8. The germline V gene encodes CDR1 SGHVS and CDR2 FQNEAQ. Inclusive of the bounding cysteine and phenylalanine, the CDR3 is 17 residues long. The entry retains the CDR3 DNA only, 51 bases that are in frame from base 1.

The sample consisted of PBMCs, taken in a trial of ipilimumab plus nivolumab as post-transplant consolidation. The receptor chain draws on TRBV7-8 and TRBJ2-1, with 9 junctional bases fitting TRBD2. The origin of this receptor is a male donor with diffuse large B-cell lymphoma. The bases read TGTGCCAGCAGCTCGCCCGGGCGGGAGGGGTCCTACAATGAGCAGTTCTTC. It translates as CASSSPGREGSYNEQFF.